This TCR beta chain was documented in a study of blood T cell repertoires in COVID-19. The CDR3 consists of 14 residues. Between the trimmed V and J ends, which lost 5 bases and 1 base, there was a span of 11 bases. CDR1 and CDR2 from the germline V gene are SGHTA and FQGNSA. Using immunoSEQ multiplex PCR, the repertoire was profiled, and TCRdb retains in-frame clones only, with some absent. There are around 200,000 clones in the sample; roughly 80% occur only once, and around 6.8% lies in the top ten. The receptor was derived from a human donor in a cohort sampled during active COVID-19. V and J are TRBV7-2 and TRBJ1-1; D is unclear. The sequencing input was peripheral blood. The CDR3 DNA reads TGTGCCAGCAGCCACTGGGGAGAGAACACTGAAGCTTTCTTT. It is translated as CASSHWGENTEAFF.